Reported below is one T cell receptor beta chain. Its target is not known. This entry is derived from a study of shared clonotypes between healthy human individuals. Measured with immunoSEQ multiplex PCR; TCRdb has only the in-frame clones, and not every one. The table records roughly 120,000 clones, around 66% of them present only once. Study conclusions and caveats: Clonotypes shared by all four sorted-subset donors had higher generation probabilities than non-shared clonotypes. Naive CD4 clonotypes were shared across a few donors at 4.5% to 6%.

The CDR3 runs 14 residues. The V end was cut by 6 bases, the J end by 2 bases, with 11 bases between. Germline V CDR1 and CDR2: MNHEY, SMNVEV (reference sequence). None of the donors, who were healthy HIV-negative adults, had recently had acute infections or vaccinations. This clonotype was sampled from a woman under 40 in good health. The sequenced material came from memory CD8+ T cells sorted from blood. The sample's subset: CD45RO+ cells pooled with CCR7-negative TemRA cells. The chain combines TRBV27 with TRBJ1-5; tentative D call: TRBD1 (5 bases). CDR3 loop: CASRLMGGNQPQHF. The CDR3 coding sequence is TGTGCCAGCAGACTCATGGGGGGCAATCAGCCCCAGCATTTT.